A selection of T cell receptor beta chains follows, all from one sample in a study of CD8+CD57+ T cells in acquired aplastic anemia. TCRdb redid the calling of the reads with MiXCR, one entry per CDR3 protein. The sample holds roughly 200,000 distinct CDR3 sequences, around 63% seen once. Sequenced: sorted CD4+, CD8+, or CD8+CD57+ T cells (not recorded which) from PBMCs. The receptors stem from a human donor with aplastic anemia. The CDR3 runs from the conserved cysteine through the conserved F or W. The D gene is left open where the match is weak. Not every row has a clone size; where given, it reads once, few, many or a size class.

j_call d_call clone_size v_call cdr3_aa cdr3_nt
TRBJ2-3 TRBD2 few TRBV7-9 CASGLLAGFPDTQYF TGTGCCAGCGGCCTACTAGCGGGGTTTCCAGATACGCAGTATTTT
TRBJ2-1 NA few TRBV7-2 CASSHLATHYNEQFF TGTGCCAGCAGCCATCTAGCAACTCACTACAATGAGCAGTTCTTC
TRBJ1-2 TRBD1 NA TRBV11-2 CASRGTGGLYSGYTF TGTGCCAGCAGGGGAACAGGGGGCCTCTATTCTGGCTACACCTTC
TRBJ1-2 NA NA TRBV5-1 CASSLGENYGYTF TGCGCCAGCAGCTTGGGGGAAAACTATGGCTACACCTTC
TRBJ2-7 NA NA TRBV15 CATSRSDYEQYF TGTGCCACCAGCAGGTCGGACTACGAGCAGTACTTC
TRBJ2-5 NA NA TRBV5-6 CASSLNDGETQYF TGTGCCAGCAGCTTGAATGACGGCGAGACCCAGTACTTC
TRBJ2-7 NA NA TRBV29-1 CSVVVRVHEQYF TGCAGCGTTGTAGTCCGGGTGCACGAGCAGTACTTC
TRBJ1-6 NA NA TRBV7-2 CASSLAEFF TGTGCCAGCAGCTTGGCTGAGTTCTTT
TRBJ2-5 TRBD2 NA TRBV7-7 CASSFGRESGETQYF TGTGCCAGCAGCTTCGGGCGGGAGTCGGGGGAGACCCAGTACTTC
TRBJ1-1 NA NA TRBV15 CTTLGQTEAFF TGTACCACCCTAGGACAGACCGAAGCTTTCTTT
TRBJ2-7 NA NA TRBV20-1 CSASSPNRPLVEQYF TGCAGTGCTAGCTCGCCAAACCGCCCCTTAGTCGAGCAGTACTTC
TRBJ1-2 NA NA TRBV20-1 CSARETGQWGYTF TGCAGTGCTAGAGAAACAGGCCAGTGGGGCTACACCTTC
TRBJ2-5 NA NA TRBV7-9 CASSPLGTSRYF TGTGCCAGCAGCCCACTGGGGACGAGTCGGTACTTC
TRBJ1-2 NA many TRBV7-9 CASSSPFGYTF TGTGCCAGCAGCTCCCCTTTCGGCTACACCTTC
TRBJ1-4 TRBD1 many TRBV20-1 CSARDTGGSYEKLFF TGCAGTGCTAGAGATACAGGGGGCAGTTATGAAAAACTGTTTTTT
TRBJ1-1 NA few TRBV20-1 CSVEDPFQGAEAFF TGCAGCGTTGAAGATCCTTTCCAGGGTGCTGAAGCTTTCTTT
TRBJ1-1 NA NA TRBV24-1 CATSTSRTCWVPPHTEAFF TGTGCCACCAGTACGTCCAGGACATGTTGGGTCCCACCTCACACTGAAGCTTTCTTT
TRBJ2-3 TRBD2 NA TRBV5-4 CASSPPRREGTDTQYF TGTGCCAGCAGCCCTCCCCGGCGGGAGGGCACAGATACGCAGTATTTT
TRBJ1-2 NA NA TRBV5-1 CASSGRERGYTF TGCGCCAGCAGCGGTCGGGAGCGTGGCTACACCTTC
TRBJ2-7 TRBD1 NA TRBV7-9 CASSLGQINYEQYF TGTGCCAGCAGCTTGGGACAGATCAACTACGAGCAGTACTTC
TRBJ2-6 TRBD1 NA TRBV10-3 CAISRQGNSGANVLTF TGTGCCATCAGTAGACAGGGGAACTCTGGGGCCAACGTCCTGACTTTC
TRBJ2-1 NA many TRBV6-1 CASSEAGGNSYNEQFF TGTGCCAGCAGTGAAGCAGGGGGGAACTCCTACAATGAGCAGTTCTTC
TRBJ2-5 TRBD2 NA TRBV10-2 CASTGGPVGETQYF TGCGCCAGCACGGGAGGGCCGGTCGGGGAGACCCAGTACTTC
TRBJ2-1 NA NA TRBV20-1 CSARSLLNSYNEQFF TGCAGTGCTAGATCACTCTTGAACTCCTACAATGAGCAGTTCTTC
TRBJ2-5 NA NA TRBV11-3 CASSLTPGYWETQYF TGTGCCAGCAGCCTAACACCCGGATATTGGGAGACCCAGTACTTC
TRBJ2-7 NA NA TRBV2 CASSRGRGSYEQYF TGTGCCAGCTCGAGGGGGAGGGGCTCCTACGAGCAGTACTTC
TRBJ2-3 NA NA TRBV19 CASSINGQGGDTQYF TGTGCCAGTAGTATTAATGGGCAGGGAGGAGATACGCAGTATTTT
TRBJ2-1 TRBD2 once TRBV6-5 CASSYSPTSGIYNEQFF TGTGCCAGCAGTTACTCTCCGACTAGCGGGATTTACAATGAGCAGTTCTTC
TRBJ2-5 NA many TRBV2 CASSERAHRGETQYF TGTGCCAGCAGTGAACGGGCCCACCGCGGTGAGACCCAGTACTTC